This T cell receptor (beta chain) was sequenced during a study of CD8+ T cells in alopecia areata. The study's findings and limits: The study found higher clonality in lesional than normal scalp, especially in alopecia totalis/universalis. With patients, TCR sharing proved less clear than in mice, a difference possibly related to HLA. Sequencing of scalp tissue also captures the resident alphabeta T cells of normal skin.

Extracted from the samples, RNA was reverse transcribed into cDNA to serve as the sequencing template. Sequencing was performed with immunoSEQ multiplex PCR; in TCRdb, only in-frame clones are kept and a portion is missing. The sample has 100,000 to 120,000 clones, around 55% seen once. With regard to this clone: Its specificity is unknown.

Researchers picked out CD4+ and CD8+ T cells from PBMCs by sorting. Deletions cut 5 bases from V and 6 bases from J, with 16 bases between. CDR3 length: 14 residues. Germline CDR1 and CDR2: LGHNA and YNFKEQ. Sequencing input: CD8+ T cells sorted from blood. The source of this sequence is a human donor in good health. This chain connects TRBV4-2 to TRBJ1-1, with D perhaps TRBD1 (6 bases). This CDR3 is CASSLEPAGAEAFF. For the CDR3, the DNA is TGTGCCAGCAGCTTAGAGCCGGCAGGGGCTGAAGCTTTCTTT.